A single T cell receptor beta chain is shown here with its context. Source study methods: Reference gene primer amplification gave nucleated cell count estimates. Data came from immunoSEQ multiplex PCR; TCRdb stores just in-frame clones and leaves some out. V and J calls plus clone size are reproduced from that table; the DNA served to infer D and trimming. The data hold 160,000 or so clones, with 65% to 85% observed a single time. This entry is derived from a study of blood T cell repertoires in COVID-19. Study information: Whether acute or convalescent, the COVID-19 samples came from the United States, Italy and Spain. T cells, B-cell-depleted T cells, or PBMCs supplied cDNA or gDNA.

This CDR3 comprises 14 residues. CDR1 MNHEY and CDR2 SVGAGI come from the germline V gene. The germline V and J ends were trimmed by 8 bases and 6 bases, with 20 bases remaining between them. Material for sequencing was peripheral blood. The sequence was collected from a woman older than 75 with acute or convalescent COVID-19. The chain joins TRBV6-5 to TRBJ2-7; D might be TRBD2 (6 bases). CDR3 amino acids: CASRYLGTVGEQYF. DNA for the CDR3: TGTGCCAGCCGGTACTTGGGGACTGTGGGCGAGCAGTACTTC.